A selection of T cell receptor beta chains follows, all from one sample in a study of blood T cell repertoires in COVID-19. Profiled with immunoSEQ multiplex PCR; TCRdb holds only in-frame clones, not every one. The repertoire consists of hundreds of thousands of clones, with 86% occurring once and the leading ten covering approximately 1.4%. Sequenced: peripheral blood. The origin of the receptors is a woman in her twenties or thirties with active or convalescent COVID-19. The conserved cysteine and the conserved F or W are not part of the CDR3 here. For some rows the clone size is stated as once, few or many, or as a class when expanded; others skip it.

NA,TRBV19,ASRFRENTEAF
NA,TRBV6-6,ASSPMRGESTGELF
few,TRBV21-1,ASSKLRVDYGYT
NA,TRBV27,ASSLSTGPVHEQY
NA,TRBV7-9,ASSPSRDRGPHYGYT
few,TRBV18,ASSPRDRVSNQPQH
NA,TRBV7-6,ASSLEARRDRAGGELF
NA,TRBV19,ASSISDYTEAF
NA,TRBV7-6,ASSVGIAGDRTDTQY
once,TRBV19,ASSIILPTSTNEKLF
NA,TRBV19,ASRPVDSTKETQY
once,TRBV5-6,ASSPERNTEAF
NA,TRBV19,ASRPRGTEAF
NA,TRBV5-1,ASSLRGDQETQY
NA,TRBV30,AWSVRTGYFVSPLH
NA,TRBV6-5,ASSYGNRGVLGYT
once,TRBV14,ASSPLTSDYTQY
NA,TRBV19,ASSIATDYGYT
NA,TRBV7-8,ASSLVEGSAF
NA,TRBV21-1,ASSSQQGGTIILRDYGYT
NA,TRBV7-9,ASSKAGGTEAF
NA,TRBV10-3,AISRGSTEAF
NA,TRBV19,ASSIKAGKNTEAF
NA,TRBV19,ASSFTGLLTEAF
NA,TRBV19,ASSIRDRVLYGYT
NA,TRBV7-9,ASSRGQGSLSYNEQF
NA,TRBV5-4,ASSFGSNEQF
NA,TRBV5-4,ASSPGLGEDGYT
NA,TRBV5-5,ASSREPGQGFEQY
NA,TRBV5-1,ASSWASGGRETQY
NA,TRBV9,ASSVASGSQPQH
NA,TRBV6-5,ASAWTGVDEQY
NA,TRBV3-1/TRBV3-2,ASSFPGLANEQF
NA,TRBV6-4,ASSDGTGTGNTIY
NA,TRBV9,ASSVGLAGGLGTSYNEQF
NA,TRBV10-3,AISQEAVIEQF
few,TRBV28,ASSLRLAGDQSYEQY
NA,TRBV2,ASTKEAGVNNEQF
NA,TRBV5-8,ASSLVVRGNEQY
few,TRBV4-2,ASSQGTSGREETQY
NA,TRBV5-6,ASSRQGGNQPQH
few,TRBV6-6,ASTEGQGLNTEAF
NA,TRBV5-1,ASSLGDRGTYEQY
NA,TRBV5-1,ASSLQGAWGMNTEAF
NA,TRBV7-9,ASSMTETEKLF
NA,TRBV7-6,ASSPRGTGLNTEAF
NA,TRBV27,ASSTNGDRPRLSLH
NA,TRBV11-2,ASSLDSQRLNTEAF
NA,TRBV29-1,SVGTVQF
NA,TRBV5-4,ASSLGGTSGRFNNEQF
NA,TRBV4-1,ASSQVSGGRDTIY
few,TRBV27,ASRPPGWNSPLH
once,TRBV5-6,ASSSPSNTGELF
NA,TRBV29-1,SVLGTGYYLDGYT